The rows below give T cell receptor beta chains drawn from one sample of a study of T-cell reconstitution after alpha-beta-depleted transplantation in children. TCRdb re-called the PCR reads through MiXCR, storing one row per CDR3 protein. The sample lists around 960,000 distinct CDR3 sequences, under 30% occurring once. Here the sequenced sample was PBMCs, mostly from graft donor cells, taken 360 days after TCRalphabeta/CD19-depleted stem cell transplant. All receptors come from a boy younger than two who had a stem cell transplant for SCID, so the T cells may come from the graft donor. CDR3s leave out the opening cysteine and the closing phenylalanine or tryptophan. Expanded clones get a size class; other rows say once, few or many, or leave the size out.

j_gene | v_gene | abundance | CDR3aa
TRBJ2-3 | TRBV7-8 | NA | ASSASQFSTDTQY
TRBJ1-2 | TRBV5-1 | NA | ASSFGDYGYT
TRBJ1-6 | TRBV3-1 | NA | ASSPGRDRVWSPLH
TRBJ2-2 | TRBV12-3/TRBV12-4 | NA | ASSGQGGNTGELF
TRBJ2-7 | TRBV7-9 | NA | ASSTRLRSYEQY
TRBJ1-4 | TRBV12-3/TRBV12-4 | NA | ASSRHSFENEKLF
TRBJ1-1 | TRBV20-1 | few | SARDPRDGTEAF
TRBJ2-1 | TRBV20-1 | NA | SARGGLAGGIGEQF
TRBJ2-3 | TRBV12-3/TRBV12-4 | few | ASSLGRGVATDTQY
TRBJ2-2 | TRBV2 | many | ASSRGPRGTGELF
TRBJ2-1 | TRBV12-3/TRBV12-4 | few | ASTKRAAGNEQF
TRBJ2-1 | TRBV4-3 | NA | ASSQDWGGYNEQF
TRBJ2-3 | TRBV15 | few | ATSWTDPPGTQY
TRBJ2-5 | TRBV20-1 | few | SARSTTGDMETQY
TRBJ1-1 | TRBV27 | few | ASSLAGILTEAF
TRBJ2-1 | TRBV11-2 | NA | ASSFDGTAYNEQF
TRBJ2-1 | TRBV7-2 | NA | ASSPSGLAGGQF
TRBJ2-7 | TRBV20-1 | few | SASMGSYEQY
TRBJ1-5 | TRBV7-9 | NA | ASTPTGGQPQH
TRBJ2-3 | TRBV5-1 | few | ASSLRGDTDTQY
TRBJ2-2 | TRBV9 | NA | ASSSRTQGDGELF
TRBJ2-3 | TRBV24-1 | NA | ATRASGGTDTQY
TRBJ2-7 | TRBV20-1 | few | SARDRGAYEQY
TRBJ2-2 | TRBV20-1 | few | SALTSGGPKTGELF
TRBJ2-1 | TRBV5-1 | few | ASSYLAALAGGSNEQF
TRBJ2-5 | TRBV28 | many | ASSLWQELETQY
TRBJ1-1 | TRBV18 | few | ASSPRDPKAF
TRBJ2-5 | TRBV6-1 | NA | ASSPTGWQNQETQY
TRBJ2-5 | TRBV12-3/TRBV12-4 | NA | ASIEGGTGGVKTQY
TRBJ1-2 | TRBV28 | NA | ASSFFGAGHGYT
TRBJ2-7 | TRBV10-3 | few | AISERDRGSYEQY
TRBJ1-2 | TRBV27 | NA | ASSRTGGGYGYT
TRBJ2-3 | TRBV7-2 | few | ASSFPSGGASDTQY
TRBJ1-4 | TRBV29-1 | NA | SVEKGATEKLF